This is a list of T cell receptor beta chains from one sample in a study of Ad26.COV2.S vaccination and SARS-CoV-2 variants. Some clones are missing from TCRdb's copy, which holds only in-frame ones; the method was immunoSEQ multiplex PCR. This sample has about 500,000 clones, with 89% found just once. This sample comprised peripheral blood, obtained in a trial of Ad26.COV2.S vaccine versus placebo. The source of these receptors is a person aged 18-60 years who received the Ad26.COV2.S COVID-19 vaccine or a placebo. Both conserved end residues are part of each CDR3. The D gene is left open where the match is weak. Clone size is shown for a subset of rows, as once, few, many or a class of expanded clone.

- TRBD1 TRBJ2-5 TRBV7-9 TGTGCCAGCAGCTTAGACAGGGGCCGAGTGGGGACCCAGTACTTC CASSLDRGRVGTQYF
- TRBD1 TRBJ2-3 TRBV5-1 TGCGCCAGCAGCCGTGGACAGGGCACAGATACGCAGTATTTT CASSRGQGTDTQYF
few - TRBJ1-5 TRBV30 TGTGCCTGGAGTGTCGGGGGAGGCAATCAGCCCCAGCATTTT CAWSVGGGNQPQHF
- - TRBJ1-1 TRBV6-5 TGTGCCAGCAGTTACCTTTCTATGAACACTGAAGCTTTCTTT CASSYLSMNTEAFF
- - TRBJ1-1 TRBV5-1 TGCGCCAGCAAGGAATTCGAAGGGGTCGAGGCTTTCTTT CASKEFEGVEAFF
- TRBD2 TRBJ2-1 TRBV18 TGTGCCAGCTCACCGGGACTAGCGGGAGTGGGGGCCAATGAGCAGTTCTTC CASSPGLAGVGANEQFF
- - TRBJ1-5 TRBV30 TGTGCCTGGAGTAGGGGTTATAGCAATCAGCCCCAGCATTTT CAWSRGYSNQPQHF
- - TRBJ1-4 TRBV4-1 TGCGCCAGCAGCCAAGTTATAAGTAGCGAAAAACTGTTTTTT CASSQVISSEKLFF
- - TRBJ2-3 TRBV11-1 TGTGCCAGCAGCTTAGTGGTGAGAGATACGCAGTATTTT CASSLVVRDTQYF
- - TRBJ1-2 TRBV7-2 TGTGCCAGCAGCTTATCAGGGATCGATGGCTACACCTTC CASSLSGIDGYTF
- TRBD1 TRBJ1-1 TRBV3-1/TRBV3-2 TGTGCCAGCAGCCAAGTCGGGGACAGGGGAGTAGAAACTTTCTTT CASSQVGDRGVETFF
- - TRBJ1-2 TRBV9 TGTGCCAGCAGCGCCGCCGGGCAGGGCTATGGCTACACCTTC CASSAAGQGYGYTF
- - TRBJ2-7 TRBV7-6 TGTGCCAGCAGCTTTCGTCGGGGCTCGGGCTACGAGCAGTACTTC CASSFRRGSGYEQYF
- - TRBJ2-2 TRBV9 TGTGCCAGCAGCACGATCCAGGGGCTGGTCACCGGGGAGCTGTTTTTT CASSTIQGLVTGELFF
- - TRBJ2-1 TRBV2 TGTGCCAGCAGTGTGGGGGCGAAGCAGTTCTTC CASSVGAKQFF
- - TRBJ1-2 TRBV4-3 TGCGCCAGCAGCCTGGAGGACGGCACTAACTATGGCTACACCTTC CASSLEDGTNYGYTF
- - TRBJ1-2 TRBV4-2 TGTGCCAGCAGCCAGGGGTACTATGGCTACACCTTC CASSQGYYGYTF
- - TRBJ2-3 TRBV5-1 TGCGCCAGCAGCTTGGTACAGGGCGAGACAGATACGCAGTATTTT CASSLVQGETDTQYF
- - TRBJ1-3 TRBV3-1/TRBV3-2 TGTGCCAGCAGCCAAGTAGGCCAGGGGAAAAACACCATATATTTT CASSQVGQGKNTIYF
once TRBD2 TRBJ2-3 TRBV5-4 TGTGCCAGCAGTGTAGCGGGGGCAGATACGCAGTATTTT CASSVAGADTQYF
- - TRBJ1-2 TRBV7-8 TGTGCCAGCAGCTTAGGGGCACAGAGCGTAAACTATGGCTACACCTTC CASSLGAQSVNYGYTF
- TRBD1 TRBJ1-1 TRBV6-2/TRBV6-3 TGTGCCAGCAGCCAACCGACAGGGGATTCTGAAGCTTTCTTT CASSQPTGDSEAFF
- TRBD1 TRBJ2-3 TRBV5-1 TGCGCCAGCAGCGGGACAGTTGGAGGCACAGATACGCAGTATTTT CASSGTVGGTDTQYF
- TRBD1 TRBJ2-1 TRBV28 TGTGCCAGCAGTACCTTGACAGGGGGGTCCTACAATGAGCAGTTCTTC CASSTLTGGSYNEQFF
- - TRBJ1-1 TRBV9 TGTGCCAGCAGCGTAGCGCAGCACAACACTGAAGCTTTCTTT CASSVAQHNTEAFF
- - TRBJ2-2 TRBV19 TGTGCCAGTTCGCATGTGGGGATGATTTCGGACACCGGGGAGCTGTTTTTT CASSHVGMISDTGELFF
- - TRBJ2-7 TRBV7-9 TGTGCCAGCAGCTTTTGGAGACAGTCAGCCTACGAGCAGTACTTC CASSFWRQSAYEQYF
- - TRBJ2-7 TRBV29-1 TGCAGCGCGTCCCGGGACGGCTCCTACGAGCAGTACTTC CSASRDGSYEQYF
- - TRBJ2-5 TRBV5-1 TGCGCCAGCAGCTTGGACGGCCAAGAGACCCAGTACTTC CASSLDGQETQYF
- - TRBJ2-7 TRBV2 TGTGCCAGCTCTACCCAGGGCTACGAGCAGTACTTC CASSTQGYEQYF
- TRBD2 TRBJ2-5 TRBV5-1 TGCGCCAGCAGCGCCGGGACTAGCGGGGGGGAGACCCAGTACTTC CASSAGTSGGETQYF
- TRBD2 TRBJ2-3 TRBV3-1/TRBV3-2 TGTGCCAGCAGCCGGACGAAGGGACTAGCGGGAGATACGCAGTATTTT CASSRTKGLAGDTQYF
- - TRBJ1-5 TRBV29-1 TGCAGCGTTGAAGTCAGGGAGGGTCAGCCCCAGCATTTT CSVEVREGQPQHF
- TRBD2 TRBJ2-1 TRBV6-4 TGTGCCAGCAGTGCAACGAGCGGGAGTATCAATGAGCAGTTCTTC CASSATSGSINEQFF
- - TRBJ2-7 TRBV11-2 TGTGCCAGCAGCAGAGCTAACGAGCAGTACTTC CASSRANEQYF
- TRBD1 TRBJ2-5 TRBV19 TGTGCCAGTATGGACGGGGGGACAGGGGAGACCCAGTACTTC CASMDGGTGETQYF
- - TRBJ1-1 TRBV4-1 TGCGCCAGCAGCCCAGGTGGGTTGATTACTGAAGCTTTCTTT CASSPGGLITEAFF
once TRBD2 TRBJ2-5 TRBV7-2 TGTGCCAGCAGCTTTCTAGCGGGGCCCCAAGAGACCCAGTACTTC CASSFLAGPQETQYF
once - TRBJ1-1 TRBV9 TGTGCCAGCAGCGTAGAGGCAGGGAGGGGAAAGAACACTGAAGCTTTCTTT CASSVEAGRGKNTEAFF
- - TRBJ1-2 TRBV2 TGTGCCAGCAGTGAACGACAGGTATATGGCTACACCTTC CASSERQVYGYTF
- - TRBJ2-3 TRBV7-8 TGTGCCAGCATGGCGGGGAGGATCCCAGATACGCAGTATTTT CASMAGRIPDTQYF
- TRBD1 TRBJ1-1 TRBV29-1 TGCAGCGTTGAAGGGAGACAGGGTCCTGAAGCTTTCTTT CSVEGRQGPEAFF
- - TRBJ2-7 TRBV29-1 TGCAGCGTTGAAGGTTCCAGTGCCTACGAGCAGTACTTC CSVEGSSAYEQYF
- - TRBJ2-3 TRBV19 TGTGCCAGTAGTATCGGACAGCCTAGCACAGATACGCAGTATTTT CASSIGQPSTDTQYF
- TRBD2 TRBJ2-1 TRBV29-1 TGCAGCGTTGAGGGGACTAGCGGCCTCAAATCTGACAATGAGCAGTTCTTC CSVEGTSGLKSDNEQFF
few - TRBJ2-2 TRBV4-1 TGCGCCAGCAGCCAAGCCGGGTTTACCGGGGAGCTGTTTTTT CASSQAGFTGELFF
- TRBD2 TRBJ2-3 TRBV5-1 TGCGCCAGCAGCTTACTAGCGGGCTCCACAGATACGCAGTATTTT CASSLLAGSTDTQYF
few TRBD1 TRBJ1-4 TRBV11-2 TGTGCCAGCAGCTTAGGACAGGGGAGGATGGGTGAAAAACTGTTTTTT CASSLGQGRMGEKLFF
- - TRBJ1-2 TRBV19 TGTGCCAGTAGTATGGGATCGGGGACTCGACGGAACTATGGCTACACCTTC CASSMGSGTRRNYGYTF
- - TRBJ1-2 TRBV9 TGTGCCAGCAGCGTAGATCCGGAGGGCTATGGCTACACCTTC CASSVDPEGYGYTF
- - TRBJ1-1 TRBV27 TGTGCCAGCAGTTATCGGGGGCCGAACACTGAAGCTTTCTTT CASSYRGPNTEAFF
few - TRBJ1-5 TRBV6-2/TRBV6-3 TGTGCCAGCAGTTACTCGGGGGGCAATCAGCCCCAGCATTTT CASSYSGGNQPQHF
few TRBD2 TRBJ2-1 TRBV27 TGTGCCAGTACCCTAGCGGGGGGACAATACAATGAGCAGTTCTTC CASTLAGGQYNEQFF